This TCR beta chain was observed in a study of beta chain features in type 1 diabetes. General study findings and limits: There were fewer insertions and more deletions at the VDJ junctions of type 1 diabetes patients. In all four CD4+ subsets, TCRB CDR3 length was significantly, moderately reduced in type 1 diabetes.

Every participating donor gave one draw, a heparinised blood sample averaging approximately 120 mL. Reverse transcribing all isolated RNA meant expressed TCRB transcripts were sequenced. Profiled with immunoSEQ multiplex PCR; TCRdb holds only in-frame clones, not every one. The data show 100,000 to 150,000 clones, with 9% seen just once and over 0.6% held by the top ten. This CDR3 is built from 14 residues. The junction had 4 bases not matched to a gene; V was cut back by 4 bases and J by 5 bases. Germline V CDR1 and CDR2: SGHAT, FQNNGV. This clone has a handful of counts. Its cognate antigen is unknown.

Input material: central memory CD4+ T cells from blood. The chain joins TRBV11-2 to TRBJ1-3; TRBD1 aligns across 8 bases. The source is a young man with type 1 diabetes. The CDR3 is CASSSRTGRNTIYF. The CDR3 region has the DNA TGTGCCAGCAGCTCCCGGACAGGGCGAAACACCATATATTTT.